This T cell receptor beta chain derives from a study of CD8 T cells in Susac syndrome. Reverse transcription of roughly 0.5 to 1 ug RNA was performed with random hexamers. Via MiXCR, TCRdb re-called the immunoSEQ multiplex PCR reads, giving one row per CDR3 protein. The profile shows a few hundred thousand distinct CDR3 sequences, 65% to 90% of them singletons. Sequencing of TCR beta, carried out with a high-throughput approach, was applied to CD8+ and CD4+ T cells from the blood. Germline loops: CDR1 MNHEY, CDR2 SVGAGI. The CDR3 has 14 residues. Deletions cut 6 bases from V and 1 base from J, with 12 bases between.

The chain recombines TRBV6-5 with TRBJ1-2, with D unclear. Sequenced: CD8+ T cells from PBMCs. The receptor's source is a human donor with multiple sclerosis. CDR3 nucleotide sequence: TGTGCCAGCAGGACCCGGGAGGATAACTATGGCTACACCTTC. Residues: CASRTREDNYGYTF.